This TCR beta chain stems from a study of T-cell reconstitution after alpha-beta-depleted transplantation in children. This clonotype has only a few counts. TCRbeta library construction was performed incorporating unique molecular identifiers. A single record per CDR3 protein comes from TCRdb applying MiXCR to the PCR reads. The sample has around 400,000 distinct CDR3 sequences; over 20% are singletons. The ends were cut back, 6 bases at V and 3 bases at J, with 9 bases in the middle. The CDR3 totals 12 residues. Germline V lookup: CDR1 DFQATT, CDR2 SNEGSKA (reference sequence). The material was PBMCs from the stem cell graft donor, obtained from the stem cell graft. The V gene is TRBV20-1, the J gene TRBJ2-1; D unclear. The TCR sequence derives from a human donor who donated a stem cell graft to a child with acute myeloid leukemia. The CDR3 DNA sequence: TGCAGTGCGATCCCCTACTACAATGAGCAGTTCTTC. This translates into CSAIPYYNEQFF.